This T cell receptor (beta chain) was recovered during a study of OX40 agonist ivuxolimab in advanced cancers. Method: immunoSEQ multiplex PCR; TCRdb's copy keeps in-frame clones and lacks some. The data hold tens of thousands of clones, with about 86% observed a single time. The CDR3 spans 13 residues. V was pared by 1 base and J by 7 bases, with 7 bases between. Germline CDR1 SGHNT, CDR2 YENEEA. The sample in question was CD4+ or CD8+ T cells sorted from blood, obtained in a trial of the OX40 agonist ivuxolimab. V gene TRBV11-3 combines with J gene TRBJ2-2; D is unclear. The TCR comes from an adult with an advanced solid tumor such as melanoma, head and neck, liver or kidney cancer. CDR3: CASSLGVIGELFF. The CDR3 DNA sequence: TGTGCCAGCAGCTTAGGTGTCATCGGGGAGCTGTTTTTT. Variable domain in full (rest from reference TRBV11-3 and TRBJ2-2): EAGVVQSPRYKIIEKKQPVAFWCNPISGHNTLYWYLQNLGQGPELLIRYENEEAVDDSQLPKDRFSAERLKGVDSTLKIQPAELGDSAVYLCASSLGVIGELFFGEGSRLTVL.